Each of the 24 T cell receptor beta chains below was sequenced from the same sample in a study of shared clonotypes between healthy human individuals. This table comes from immunoSEQ multiplex PCR, and its TCRdb copy is limited to in-frame clones, with some not included. The profile shows roughly 2.4 million clones, 90% to 96% of them singletons. Sequenced material: naive CD4+ T cells sorted from blood. The sample's subset: CD45RA+ positively selected. The receptors stem from a man in his late teens or twenties in good health.

The gene calls are TRBV29-1 and TRBJ2-3; D is undetermined. From germline, CDR1 is SQVTM and CDR2 ANQGSEA. The CDR3 contains 13 residues. The V end lost 4 bases, the J end lost 4 bases, and 12 bases lay between the germline ends. The CDR3 nucleotides read TGCAGCGTTGCCGAGTTACTCGCAGATACGCAGTATTTT. As protein: CSVAELLADTQYF.

A note on this clone: The same CDR3 arises from other DNA sequences in this sample as well. This chain links TRBV6-1 with TRBJ2-5, with D perhaps TRBD1 or TRBD2 (6 bases each). The germline V and J ends were trimmed by 5 bases and 5 bases, with 15 bases remaining between them. The CDR3 spans 14 residues. The germline V gene encodes CDR1 MNHNS and CDR2 SASEGT. The CDR3 loop reads CASSSGGLGETQYF. Here the CDR3 DNA reads TGTGCCAGCAGTTCTGGGGGGCTTGGGGAGACCCAGTACTTC.

The V and J genes are TRBV10-3 and TRBJ2-2; D is perhaps TRBD1 or TRBD2 (5 bases each). Germline V CDR1 and CDR2: ENHRY, SYGVKD. The CDR3 has 13 amino acids. V was clipped by 9 bases and J by 4 bases, with 12 bases between them. The CDR3 here is CAIMGPSTGELFF. CDR3 nucleotide sequence: TGTGCCATAATGGGACCGAGCACCGGGGAGCTGTTTTTT.

The chain joins TRBV6-5 to TRBJ1-1; D may be TRBD1 (5 bases). Germline-derived CDR1 and CDR2 are MNHEY and SVGAGI. The V end lost 2 bases, the J end lost 6 bases, and 13 bases lay between the germline ends. There are 14 residues in the CDR3. Here the CDR3 DNA reads TGTGCCAGCAGTTACGGGGGGTTGATGGCTGAAGCTTTCTTT. It yields the protein CASSYGGLMAEAFF.

This clone occurred once. The chain couples TRBV5-8 to TRBJ2-5; TRBD2 matches 13 bases. Losses at the gene ends were 0 bases for V and 5 bases for J; bases not matched to a gene: 4. The CDR3 covers 16 residues. The germline CDR1 and CDR2 sequences are SGHTS and YDEGEE. Here the CDR3 reads CASSLGTSGSPETQYF. The CDR3 region has the DNA TGTGCCAGCAGCTTGGGGACTAGCGGGAGCCCGGAGACCCAGTACTTC.

CDR3 loop: CASSRLTSGSGELFF. CDR3 nucleotides: TGTGCCAGCAGTCGGCTGACTAGCGGGAGCGGGGAGCTGTTTTTT. V usage is TRBV2 and J usage is TRBJ2-2, with TRBD2 identical over 12 bases. The germline V gene has CDR1 SNHLY and CDR2 FYNNEI. The CDR3 loop spans 15 amino acids. V was pared by 5 bases and J by 7 bases, with 5 bases of the junction left unmatched.

J is TRBJ2-7 and V is TRBV5-6; 10 nucleotides align to TRBD2. Germline V gene data show CDR1 as SGHDT and CDR2 as YYEEEE. The CDR3 has 15 amino acids. Trimming removed 6 bases from V and 6 bases from J; junction bases left unmatched: 12. As DNA, the CDR3 is TGTGCCAGCATCTCCTTGGTAGCGGGAGGTAGCGAGCAGTACTTC. This sequence encodes CASISLVAGGSEQYF.

V gene TRBV18 combines with J gene TRBJ1-5; 7 bases line up with TRBD1. V gave up 3 bases and J gave up 8 bases; unmatched junction bases: 4. Looked up from germline, CDR1 is KGHSH and CDR2 is LQKENI. The CDR3 is made up of 13 amino acids. CDR3 bases: TGTGCCAGCTCACCGGCAGGGGGAGAGCCCCAGCATTTT. It codes for CASSPAGGEPQHF.

This chain connects TRBV7-8 to TRBJ2-2; tentative D call: TRBD1 (6 bases). V was clipped by 0 bases and J by 0 bases, with 14 bases between them. The CDR3 spans 18 residues. Germline loops: CDR1 SGHVS, CDR2 FQNEAQ. The CDR3 DNA follows: TGTGCCAGCAGCTTAGCTTCGGGACAAACTACGAACACCGGGGAGCTGTTTTTT. It yields the protein CASSLASGQTTNTGELFF.

The CDR3 DNA reads as TGTGCCAGCAGTATCGGAAGCACAGATACGCAGTATTTT. This encodes CASSIGSTDTQYF. The chain uses TRBV28 and TRBJ2-3; D not certain. CDR1 is MDHEN, CDR2 SYDVKM, per germline. V shed 5 bases and J shed 0 bases, with 6 bases lying between them. This CDR3 is built from 13 residues.

The rearrangement uses TRBV4-3 and TRBJ2-3, with 9 bases fitting TRBD2. CDR1 and CDR2 from the germline V gene are LGHNA and YSLEER. The junction had 10 bases not matched to a gene; V was cut back by 0 bases and J by 9 bases. This CDR3 region has 16 residues. The CDR3 here is CASSQDNVAGVRTQYF. The CDR3 DNA follows: TGCGCCAGCAGCCAAGATAATGTAGCGGGAGTAAGGACGCAGTATTTT.

The genes are TRBV11-2 and TRBJ2-7; 11 bases are a match to TRBD2. The CDR3 contains 16 residues. Germline V lookup: CDR1 SGHAT, CDR2 FQNNGV. V shed 4 bases and J 5 bases; nucleotides not matched to a gene: 10. This chain's CDR3 is CASSSLAGGVRHEQYF. CDR3 in DNA: TGTGCCAGCAGCTCTCTAGCGGGAGGTGTAAGACACGAGCAGTACTTC.

This clone was counted a single time. This chain uses TRBV6-1 with TRBJ2-3; D possibly uses TRBD1 or TRBD2 (5 bases each). Germline values: CDR1 MNHNS, CDR2 SASEGT. V lost 1 base and J 9 bases, leaving 23 bases between the germline ends. The CDR3 consists of 17 residues. CDR3 in DNA: TGTGCCAGCAGTGAAGTGAGTGGGGGTCTGGTTTGGAGGACGCAGTATTTT. Translating it yields CASSEVSGGLVWRTQYF.

This clone was found once. The CDR3 region has the DNA TGCAGCGTAAAAAAGAAAGCGGATTCACCCCTCCACTTT. It specifies CSVKKKADSPLHF. J is TRBJ1-6 and V is TRBV29-1; D is unresolved. Germline V lookup: CDR1 SQVTM, CDR2 ANQGSEA. The V end was cut by 6 bases, the J end by 8 bases, with 14 bases between. The CDR3 sequence is 13 residues long. The full variable domain, its missing parts supplied by reference TRBV29-1 and TRBJ1-6, is SAVISQKPSRDICQRGTSLTIQCQVDSQVTMMFWYRQQPGQSLTLIATANQGSEATYESGFVIDKFPISRPNLTFSTLTVSNMSPEDSSIYLCSVKKKADSPLHFGNGTRLTVT.

V is TRBV28 and J is TRBJ2-3; TRBD1 might be the D (6 bases). CDR1 and CDR2 (germline): MDHEN, SYDVKM. Trimming removed 6 bases from V and 3 bases from J, with 13 bases in between. The CDR3 sequence is 14 residues long. The CDR3 spells CASRWTVNTDTQYF. The CDR3 region has the DNA TGTGCCAGCAGGTGGACAGTAAATACAGATACGCAGTATTTT. The full variable domain, in which reference TRBV28 and TRBJ2-3 provide the parts outside the CDR3, is DVKVTQSSRYLVKRTGEKVFLECVQDMDHENMFWYRQDPGLGLRLIYFSYDVKMKEKGDIPEGYSVSREKKERFSLILESASTNQTSMYLCASRWTVNTDTQYFGPGTRLTVL.

The chain is built from TRBV11-2 and TRBJ1-1; D unresolved. Trimming took off 1 base at V and 5 bases at J, with 14 bases between the two ends. The CDR3 covers 15 residues. The germline V gene has CDR1 SGHAT and CDR2 FQNNGV. The DNA of the CDR3 is TGTGCCAGCAGCTTAGCCGTCTATGACGGGACTGAAGCTTTCTTT. This encodes CASSLAVYDGTEAFF.

This clone was detected once. This rearrangement joins TRBV18 to TRBJ2-5; 9 positions match TRBD2. Germline CDR1 KGHSH, CDR2 LQKENI. The CDR3 contains 14 residues. V was clipped by 4 bases and J by 0 bases; unmatched bases: 0. CDR3 DNA sequence: TGTGCCAGCTCACAGCGGGGGGACCAAGAGACCCAGTACTTC. Translated: CASSQRGDQETQYF. The full variable domain, its missing parts supplied by reference TRBV18 and TRBJ2-5, is NAGVMQNPRHLVRRRGQEARLRCSPMKGHSHVYWYRQLPEEGLKFMVYLQKENIIDESGMPKERFSAEFPKEGPSILRIQQVVRGDSAAYFCASSQRGDQETQYFGPGTRLLVL.

The chain uses TRBV9 and TRBJ1-3; D gene ambiguous. The V and J ends lost 6 bases and 3 bases respectively, with 10 bases between them. Germline CDR1 and CDR2: SGDLS and YYNGEE. CDR3 size: 13 residues. The chain's CDR3 is CASTSRSGNTIYF. The CDR3 DNA reads TGTGCCAGCACCTCTCGAAGTGGAAACACCATATATTTT. Supplemented by reference TRBV9 and TRBJ1-3, the full variable domain reads DSGVTQTPKHLITATGQRVTLRCSPRSGDLSVYWYQQSLDQGLQFLIQYYNGEERAKGNILERFSAQQFPDLHSELNLSSLELGDSALYFCASTSRSGNTIYFGEGSWLTVV.

The rearrangement joins TRBV10-3 to TRBJ2-7; 12 bases are a match to TRBD2. Germline lookup yields CDR1 ENHRY and CDR2 SYGVKD. Trimming took 0 bases from V and 2 from J; bases not matched to a gene: 2. The CDR3 is 16 residues long. The chain's CDR3 is CAISESSSGGAYEQYF. CDR3 sequence (DNA): TGTGCCATCAGTGAGTCGTCTAGCGGGGGGGCCTACGAGCAGTACTTC.

This chain connects TRBV15 to TRBJ2-1, with a weak D call TRBD1 (5 bases). The CDR3 is 15 amino acids. V dropped 3 bases and J dropped 6 bases, with 15 bases sitting between them. Germline V gives CDR1 LNHNV, CDR2 YYDKDF (reference sequence). The CDR3 bases are TGTGCCACCAGCAGCCTTGATGGGGCGGTCAATGAGCAGTTCTTC. Amino acid sequence: CATSSLDGAVNEQFF.

The V and J genes are TRBV27 and TRBJ2-7; D not certain. The CDR3 is 14 residues long. Trimming removed 7 bases at V and 6 bases at J, with 19 bases between. Germline lookup yields CDR1 MNHEY and CDR2 SMNVEV (reference sequence). CDR3 in DNA: TGTGCCAGCAAGCCGAATGGCGGATTGTCCGAGCAGTACTTC. Translated: CASKPNGGLSEQYF.

The chain has TRBV19 and TRBJ2-2, with D possibly matching TRBD2 (7 bases). V lost 7 bases and J 3 bases, leaving 24 bases between the germline ends. The CDR3 runs to 18 residues. Germline CDR1 reads LNHDA; CDR2 reads SQIVND (reference sequence). CDR3 sequence reads: CASTAGVSAQGYTGELFF. The CDR3 nucleotides are TGTGCCAGTACGGCGGGAGTATCGGCCCAGGGGTACACCGGGGAGCTGTTTTTT. Complete variable domain (other parts from reference TRBV19 and TRBJ2-2): DGGITQSPKYLFRKEGQNVTLSCEQNLNHDAMYWYRQDPGQGLRLIYYSQIVNDFQKGDIAEGYSVSREKKESFPLTVTSAQKNPTAFYLCASTAGVSAQGYTGELFFGEGSRLTVL.

The chain links TRBV30 to TRBJ2-7; the D gene is possibly TRBD1 (6 bases). The CDR3 contains 12 residues. Trimming took 2 bases from V and 6 from J, leaving 11 bases between them. CDR1 is GTSNPN and CDR2 is SVGIG in the germline V gene (reference sequence). Written as DNA, the CDR3 is TGTGCCTGGAGTCGGGACATGAGCGAGCAGTACTTC. It is translated as CAWSRDMSEQYF. Combining the CDR3 with reference TRBV30 and TRBJ2-7 gives the whole variable domain SQTIHQWPATLVQPVGSPLSLECTVEGTSNPNLYWYRQAAGRGLQLLFYSVGIGQISSEVPQNLSASRPQDRQFILSSKKLLLSDSGFYLCAWSRDMSEQYFGPGTRLTVT.

The chain is built from TRBV14 and TRBJ2-5; D remains ambiguous. Germline CDR1 and CDR2: SGHDN and FVKESK. The length of the CDR3 is 14 residues. V dropped 2 bases and J dropped 4 bases, with 11 bases sitting between them. Here the CDR3 reads CASSQISGRETQYF. DNA of the CDR3: TGTGCCAGCAGCCAAATTTCGGGCAGAGAGACCCAGTACTTC.